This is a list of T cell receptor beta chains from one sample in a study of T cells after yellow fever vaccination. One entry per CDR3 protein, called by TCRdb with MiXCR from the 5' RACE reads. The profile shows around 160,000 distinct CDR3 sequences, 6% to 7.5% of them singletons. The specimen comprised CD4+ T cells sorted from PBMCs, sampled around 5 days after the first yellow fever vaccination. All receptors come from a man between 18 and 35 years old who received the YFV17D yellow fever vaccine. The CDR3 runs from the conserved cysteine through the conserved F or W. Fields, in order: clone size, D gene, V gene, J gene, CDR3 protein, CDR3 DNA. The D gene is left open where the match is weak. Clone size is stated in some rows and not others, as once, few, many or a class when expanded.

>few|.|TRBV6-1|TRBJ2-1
CASSQGRETYNEQFF
TGTGCCAGCAGTCAGGGACGGGAAACCTACAATGAGCAGTTCTTC
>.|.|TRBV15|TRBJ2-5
CATSGGAWETQYF
TGTGCCACCAGCGGAGGGGCGTGGGAGACCCAGTACTTC
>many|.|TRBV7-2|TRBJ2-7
CASSSIGGARNQYF
TGTGCCAGCAGCTCAATAGGCGGGGCGCGGAACCAGTACTTC
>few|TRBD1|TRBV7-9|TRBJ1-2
CASSIQGEVGYTF
TGTGCCAGCAGCATACAGGGGGAGGTTGGCTACACCTTC
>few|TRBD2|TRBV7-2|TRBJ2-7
CASSFGRMAGGLYEQYF
TGTGCCAGCAGCTTCGGACGAATGGCGGGGGGGCTTTACGAGCAGTACTTC
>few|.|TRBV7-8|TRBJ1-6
CASSFWAGVANSPLHF
TGTGCCAGCAGCTTTTGGGCCGGGGTTGCGAATTCACCCCTCCACTTT
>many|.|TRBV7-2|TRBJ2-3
CASTTIWADTQYF
TGTGCCAGCACCACCATTTGGGCAGATACGCAGTATTTT
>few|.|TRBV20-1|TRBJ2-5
CSARESLAKETQYF
TGCAGTGCTAGAGAAAGTCTAGCTAAAGAGACCCAGTACTTC
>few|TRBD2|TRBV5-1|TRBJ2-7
CASSLTSGGAYEQYF
TGCGCCAGCAGCCTGACTAGCGGGGGGGCTTACGAGCAGTACTTC
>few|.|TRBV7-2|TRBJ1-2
CASSLVVQNYGYTF
TGTGCCAGCAGCTTAGTTGTACAGAACTATGGCTACACCTTC
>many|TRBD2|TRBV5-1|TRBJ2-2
CASSLPRLAGGYTGELFF
TGCGCCAGCAGCTTACCCCGACTAGCGGGGGGTTACACCGGGGAGCTGTTTTTT
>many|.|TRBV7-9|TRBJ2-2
CASSSQGGPGELFF
TGTGCCAGCAGCTCCCAGGGCGGACCCGGGGAGCTGTTTTTT
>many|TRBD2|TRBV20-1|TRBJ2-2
CSARDSGGSSGELFF
TGCAGTGCTAGAGATAGCGGGGGGAGCTCGGGGGAGCTGTTTTTT
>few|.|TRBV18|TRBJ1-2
CASSPFSRGGTYYGYTF
TGTGCCAGCTCACCATTCTCTCGGGGAGGGACTTACTATGGCTACACCTTC
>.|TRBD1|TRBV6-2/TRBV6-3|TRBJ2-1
CASTRTGGPTDEQFF
TGTGCCAGCACCCGTACAGGGGGCCCCACTGATGAGCAGTTCTTC
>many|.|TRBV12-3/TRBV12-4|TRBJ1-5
CASRHTGYSNQPQHF
TGTGCCAGCAGGCACACAGGTTATAGCAATCAGCCCCAGCATTTT
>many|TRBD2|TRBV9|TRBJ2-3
CASSPHRGSGDTQYF
TGTGCCAGCAGCCCTCACCGAGGTAGCGGGGATACGCAGTATTTT
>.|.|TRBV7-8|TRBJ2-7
CASSLLGPSSYEQYF
TGTGCCAGCAGCTTACTCGGACCGAGCTCCTACGAGCAGTACTTC
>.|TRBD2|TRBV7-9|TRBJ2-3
CASSPTSGGAIDTQYF
TGTGCCAGCAGCCCTACTAGCGGGGGGGCAATAGATACGCAGTATTTT
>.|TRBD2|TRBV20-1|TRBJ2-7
CSARGTSGYSYEQYF
TGCAGTGCTAGAGGGACTAGCGGGTACTCCTACGAGCAGTACTTC
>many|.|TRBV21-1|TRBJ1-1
CASSKGGAGRTEAFF
TGTGCCAGCAGCAAAGGCGGGGCAGGGAGGACTGAAGCTTTCTTT
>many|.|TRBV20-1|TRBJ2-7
CSAVLRRGSYEQYF
TGCAGTGCAGTACTTCGCAGGGGAAGTTACGAGCAGTACTTC
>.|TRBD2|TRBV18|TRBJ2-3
CASSTGALAGTDTQYF
TGTGCCAGCTCAACCGGGGCACTAGCGGGCACAGATACGCAGTATTTT
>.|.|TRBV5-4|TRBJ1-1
CASSLDRDPEAFF
TGTGCCAGCAGCTTGGATAGGGACCCTGAAGCTTTCTTT
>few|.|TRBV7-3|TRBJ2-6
CASSSRGAGANVLTF
TGTGCCAGCAGCTCAAGGGGGGCTGGGGCCAACGTCCTGACTTTC
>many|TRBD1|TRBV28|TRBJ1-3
CASSYSRGRGGNTIYF
TGTGCCAGCAGTTACTCCAGGGGGCGCGGGGGAAACACCATATATTTT
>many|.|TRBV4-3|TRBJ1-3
CASSHLDGYSGNTIYF
TGCGCCAGCAGCCACCTCGACGGCTACTCTGGAAACACCATATATTTT
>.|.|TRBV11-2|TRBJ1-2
CASSSITGPISNYGYTF
TGTGCCAGCAGCTCGATTACAGGGCCCATATCTAACTATGGCTACACCTTC
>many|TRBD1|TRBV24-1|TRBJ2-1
CATSDHRQGGSYNEQFF
TGTGCCACCAGTGACCACAGACAGGGGGGATCCTACAATGAGCAGTTCTTC
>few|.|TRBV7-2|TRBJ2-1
CASGSPRGEQFF
TGTGCCAGCGGATCCCCCCGAGGCGAGCAGTTCTTC
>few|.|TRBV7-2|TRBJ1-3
CASSLQVSSGNTIYF
TGTGCCAGCAGCTTACAGGTCAGCTCTGGAAACACCATATATTTT
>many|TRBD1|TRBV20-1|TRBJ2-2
CSAGDRVKDGELFF
TGCAGTGCTGGAGACAGGGTCAAGGACGGGGAGCTGTTTTTT
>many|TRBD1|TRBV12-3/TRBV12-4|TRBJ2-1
CASSSPTGTTGQFF
TGTGCCAGCAGTTCTCCGACAGGGACGACCGGGCAGTTCTTC
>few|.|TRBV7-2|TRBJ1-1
CASSPPRVMNTEAFF
TGTGCCAGCAGCCCCCCAAGGGTTATGAACACTGAAGCTTTCTTT
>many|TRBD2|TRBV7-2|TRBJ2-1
CASSRRGGSSYNEQFF
TGTGCCAGCAGCCGCCGGGGGGGAAGCTCCTACAATGAGCAGTTCTTC
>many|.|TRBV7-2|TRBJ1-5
CASSSGNNQPQHF
TGTGCCAGCAGCTCCGGCAACAATCAGCCCCAGCATTTT
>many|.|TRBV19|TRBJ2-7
CASSESGDEQYF
TGTGCCAGTAGCGAGAGTGGGGACGAGCAGTACTTC
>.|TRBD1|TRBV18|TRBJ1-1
CASSLGTALTEAFF
TGTGCCAGCTCACTTGGGACAGCCCTCACTGAAGCTTTCTTT
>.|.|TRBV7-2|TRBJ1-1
CASSLTGTVNTEAFF
TGTGCCAGCAGCCTAACCGGGACGGTGAACACTGAAGCTTTCTTT
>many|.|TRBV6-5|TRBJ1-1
CASSYRAGNSEAFF
TGTGCCAGCAGTTACCGAGCAGGGAACTCCGAAGCTTTCTTT
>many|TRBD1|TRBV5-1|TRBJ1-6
CASRATGNNSPLHF
TGCGCCAGCAGGGCGACAGGGAATAATTCACCCCTCCACTTT
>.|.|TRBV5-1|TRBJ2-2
CASSFPGVGELFF
TGCGCCAGCAGCTTTCCAGGGGTCGGGGAGCTGTTTTTT
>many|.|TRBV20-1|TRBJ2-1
CSARPVNEQFF
TGCAGTGCTAGGCCGGTCAATGAGCAGTTCTTC
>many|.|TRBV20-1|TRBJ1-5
CSASQGPGQPQHF
TGCAGTGCTTCACAGGGTCCGGGCCAGCCCCAGCATTTT
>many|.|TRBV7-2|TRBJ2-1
CASSLVGLAIDEQFF
TGTGCCAGCAGCTTAGTCGGGCTAGCGATCGATGAGCAGTTCTTC
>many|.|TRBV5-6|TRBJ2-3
CASSLAMAGRADTQYF
TGTGCCAGCAGCTTGGCCATGGCGGGGCGCGCAGATACGCAGTATTTT
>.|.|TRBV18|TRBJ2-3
CASSSTVGGDTQYF
TGTGCCAGCTCATCGACGGTCGGCGGGGATACGCAGTATTTT
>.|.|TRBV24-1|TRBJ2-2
CATSPTGTTGELFF
TGTGCCACCAGTCCCACAGGGACCACCGGGGAGCTGTTTTTT
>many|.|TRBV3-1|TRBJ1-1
CASSQRGVSTRAFF
TGTGCCAGCAGCCAGAGGGGTGTGTCCACAAGGGCTTTCTTT
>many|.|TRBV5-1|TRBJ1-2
CASSRDHGTHYGYTF
TGCGCCAGCAGCAGAGACCACGGGACTCACTATGGCTACACCTTC
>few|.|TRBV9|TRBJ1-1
CASSVMTDTEAFF
TGTGCCAGCAGCGTTATGACAGACACTGAAGCTTTCTTT